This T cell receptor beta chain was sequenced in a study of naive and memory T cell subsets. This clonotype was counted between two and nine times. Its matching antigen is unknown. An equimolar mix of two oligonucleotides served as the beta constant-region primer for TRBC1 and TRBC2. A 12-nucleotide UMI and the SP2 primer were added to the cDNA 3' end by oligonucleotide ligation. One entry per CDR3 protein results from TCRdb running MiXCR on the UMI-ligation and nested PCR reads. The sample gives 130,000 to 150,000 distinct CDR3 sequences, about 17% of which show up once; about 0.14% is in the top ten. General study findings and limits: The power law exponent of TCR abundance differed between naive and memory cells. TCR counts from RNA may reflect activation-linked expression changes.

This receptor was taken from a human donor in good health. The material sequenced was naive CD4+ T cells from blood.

The CDR3 is CASNLGEPAYNEQFF. CDR3 DNA sequence: TGTGCCAGCAACTTGGGGGAGCCCGCCTACAATGAGCAGTTCTTC. The chain joins TRBV6-2 or TRBV6-3 to TRBJ2-1; either TRBD1 or TRBD2 may supply D (5 bases each). This CDR3 spans 15 amino acids. The V and J ends lost 7 bases and 2 bases respectively, with 15 bases between them. The V gene's germline CDR1 is MNHEY and CDR2 SVGEGT.